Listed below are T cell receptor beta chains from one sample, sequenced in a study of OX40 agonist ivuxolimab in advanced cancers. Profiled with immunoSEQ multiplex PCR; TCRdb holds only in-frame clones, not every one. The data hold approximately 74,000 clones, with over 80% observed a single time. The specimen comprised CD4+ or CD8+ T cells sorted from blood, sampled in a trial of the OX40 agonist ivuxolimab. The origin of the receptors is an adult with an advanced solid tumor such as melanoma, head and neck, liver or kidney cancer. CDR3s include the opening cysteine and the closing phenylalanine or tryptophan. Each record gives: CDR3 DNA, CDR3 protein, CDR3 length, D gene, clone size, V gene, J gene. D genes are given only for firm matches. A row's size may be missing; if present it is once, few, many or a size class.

TGTGCCAGCAGTGAATGGAGGAATCAGCCCCAGCATTTT	CASSEWRNQPQHF	13	.	.	TRBV6-1	TRBJ1-5
TGTGCCAGCAGCTTAGAGCCCCTCGCGTTTAACACCGGGGAGCTGTTTTTT	CASSLEPLAFNTGELFF	17	.	.	TRBV7-2	TRBJ2-2
TGTGCCAGCAGCTTACTACAGGGCGCTGAAGCTTTCTTT	CASSLLQGAEAFF	13	.	.	TRBV5-4	TRBJ1-1
TGCGCCAGCAGCTTGGTCGGGACAGAGCAGTTCTTC	CASSLVGTEQFF	12	.	.	TRBV5-1	TRBJ2-1
TGTGCCAGCAGCCAGGTGCTTTGGGACAGGGGTTCCGAGCAGTACTTC	CASSQVLWDRGSEQYF	16	TRBD1	.	TRBV4-2	TRBJ2-7
TGTGCCAGTAATCGACAGTCCTACAATGAGCAGTTCTTC	CASNRQSYNEQFF	13	.	.	TRBV7-9	TRBJ2-1
TGCGCCAGCAGCTTGTCGGGACAGGGGCTAGCTGAAGCTTTCTTT	CASSLSGQGLAEAFF	15	TRBD1	few	TRBV5-1	TRBJ1-1
TGTGCCAGCAGTTTGGACAGGGGAGCATCCTACGAGCAGTACTTC	CASSLDRGASYEQYF	15	TRBD1	.	TRBV28	TRBJ2-7
TGTGCCAGCAGTGCACTGACAGGGAGCTCCTATAATTCACCCCTCCACTTT	CASSALTGSSYNSPLHF	17	TRBD1	.	TRBV2	TRBJ1-6
TGTGCCAGCAGTGGGACAGGGGAAGCTTTCTTT	CASSGTGEAFF	11	TRBD1	.	TRBV2	TRBJ1-1
TGTGCCAGCAGCGTAGAAGGGGAAGGAGAGCAGTACTTC	CASSVEGEGEQYF	13	.	.	TRBV9	TRBJ2-7
TGTGCCAGCAGCCCTGCGGGGGGTACTGGAGATACGCAGTATTTT	CASSPAGGTGDTQYF	15	TRBD2	.	TRBV7-2	TRBJ2-3
TGTGCCAGCAGTTGGAGGGAAGGTCACACTGAAGCTTTCTTT	CASSWREGHTEAFF	14	.	.	TRBV6-5	TRBJ1-1
TGTGCCAGCAGCCGAGAGGGGACGGGGGTGTACGAGCAGTACTTC	CASSREGTGVYEQYF	15	.	.	TRBV14	TRBJ2-7
TGCAGCGTTGAAGATCTAAGCCCGCGGGAGACCCAGTACTTC	CSVEDLSPRETQYF	14	.	.	TRBV29-1	TRBJ2-5
TGTGCCAGTAGTATAGATCCAGGGGGGAGCCCTGAAGCTTTCTTT	CASSIDPGGSPEAFF	15	TRBD1	.	TRBV19	TRBJ1-1
TGTGCCAGCAGTCCTGGGACTAGCGGGAGTTTGAACAATGAGCAGTTCTTC	CASSPGTSGSLNNEQFF	17	TRBD2	.	TRBV28	TRBJ2-1
TGTGCCAGCAGCGCGGGGGACACTTACCTCTATGGCTACACCTTC	CASSAGDTYLYGYTF	15	.	few	TRBV9	TRBJ1-2
TGTGCCAGCAGCCAAGAGGAAGGACAGTGGGGCAATGAGCAGTTCTTC	CASSQEEGQWGNEQFF	16	.	.	TRBV4-2	TRBJ2-1
TGTGCCAGCAGTGAAAAAGCCGGGGGCTACACCTTC	CASSEKAGGYTF	12	.	.	TRBV2	TRBJ1-2
TGTGCCAGTCAGCTCGGACTAGCGGGAGAGGGAACCTACGAGCAGTACTTC	CASQLGLAGEGTYEQYF	17	TRBD2	once	TRBV7-9	TRBJ2-7
TGTGCCAGCAGCCTCGCCGGGACTATGGGACTCAATGAGCAGTTCTTC	CASSLAGTMGLNEQFF	16	TRBD2	.	TRBV5-6	TRBJ2-1
TGCAGCGTTGAAAAGCGCTCGGGGTCAAACTATGGCTACACCTTC	CSVEKRSGSNYGYTF	15	.	.	TRBV29-1	TRBJ1-2
TGTGCCAGCAGTCCTCAGATTGGAGTTGACTACGAGCAGTACTTC	CASSPQIGVDYEQYF	15	.	.	TRBV6-5	TRBJ2-7
TGTGCCAGCAGCGTAGGGACTCCCTCCTACGAGCAGTACTTC	CASSVGTPSYEQYF	14	.	.	TRBV9	TRBJ2-7
TGTGCCAGCAGCTTAAGTGGGACAGGGTTTTCGGAGCAGTACTTC	CASSLSGTGFSEQYF	15	TRBD1	.	TRBV7-9	TRBJ2-7
TGTGCCAGCAGTGGCCGACAGACCTATGGCTACACCTTC	CASSGRQTYGYTF	13	.	few	TRBV25-1	TRBJ1-2
TGTGCCAGCAGCGGTAGCGGAACTACGCAGTATTTT	CASSGSGTTQYF	12	.	.	TRBV9	TRBJ2-3
TGCAGCGTTGAAATGCTGTCGAACACCGGGGAGCTGTTTTTT	CSVEMLSNTGELFF	14	.	.	TRBV29-1	TRBJ2-2
TGCGCCAGCAGCCAATCCGGACAGGACTACGAGCAGTACTTC	CASSQSGQDYEQYF	14	TRBD1	.	TRBV4-3	TRBJ2-7
TGTGCCAGCAGCCCCCGATGGGCTAGCGATTCCTTGTACCAAGAGACCCAGTACTTC	CASSPRWASDSLYQETQYF	19	.	.	TRBV4-2	TRBJ2-5
TGTGCCAGCAGCCTGGCGGTGGGGGGGCCCTACAATGAGCAGTTCTTC	CASSLAVGGPYNEQFF	16	.	.	TRBV5-8	TRBJ2-1
TGCGCCAGCAGCCAGACAGGGATACGGGAGACCCAGTACTTC	CASSQTGIRETQYF	14	TRBD1	once	TRBV4-3	TRBJ2-5
TGTGCCGGGGGACCCCACTCCTACAATGAGCAGTTCTTC	CAGGPHSYNEQFF	13	.	.	TRBV7-8	TRBJ2-1
TGCGCCAGCAGCCAAACAGGGCTAGTTAATGAAAAACTGTTTTTT	CASSQTGLVNEKLFF	15	.	.	TRBV4-3	TRBJ1-4
TGTGCCTGCCACGACGGGTGGAACACCGGGGAGCTGTTTTTT	CACHDGWNTGELFF	14	.	.	TRBV30	TRBJ2-2
TGTGCCTGGAGTGTTTTTTTGGCGGGACATGAGCAGTTCTTC	CAWSVFLAGHEQFF	14	.	once	TRBV30	TRBJ2-1
TGTGCCAGCAGTGTCTCGGGACAGAGCAATCAGCCCCAGCATTTT	CASSVSGQSNQPQHF	15	TRBD1	.	TRBV2	TRBJ1-5
TGTGCCAGCAGCCTTACAGACTACAATGAGCAGTTCTTC	CASSLTDYNEQFF	13	.	once	TRBV6-5	TRBJ2-1
TGTGCCAGCAGTACATTTAGCGGGAGTAGCACCGGGGAGCTGTTTTTT	CASSTFSGSSTGELFF	16	TRBD2	once	TRBV11-3	TRBJ2-2
TGTGCCAGTCTATCAGGGGAGCTGTTTTTT	CASLSGELFF	10	.	.	TRBV2	TRBJ2-2
TGTGCCAGCAGCCCAGAGGGGACAGGAGAGTCACCCCTCCACTTT	CASSPEGTGESPLHF	15	TRBD1	.	TRBV13	TRBJ1-6
TGTGCCAGCAGCCAATCGGACGCAGGGGTTTGGAACACTGAAGCTTTCTTT	CASSQSDAGVWNTEAFF	17	.	.	TRBV16	TRBJ1-1